This entry features one TCR beta chain sequence. The sample is drawn from a study of control samples from healthy donors and cancer patients. Profiling relied on immunoSEQ multiplex PCR, and the TCRdb table lists in-frame clones only, not all of them. The table has 98,000 or so clones, 82% seen once. Germline-derived CDR1 and CDR2 are SGHRS and YFSETQ. The germline V and J ends were trimmed by 4 bases and 4 bases, with 11 bases remaining between them. This CDR3 is 13 amino acids long. This clonotype was obtained from a man aged 60 to 69 in good health. J is TRBJ1-1 and V is TRBV5-1; D is undetermined. Sequencing input: blood. CDR3 DNA sequence: TGCGCCAGCAGCGCCCAAAGCAGCACTGAAGCTTTCTTT. This translates into CASSAQSSTEAFF.